The clone carrying this TCR beta chain has more than one count but fewer than ten. This record belongs to a study of T-cell reconstitution after alpha-beta-depleted transplantation in children. The authors prepared the TCRbeta library with unique molecular identifiers. TCRdb itself ran the PCR reads through MiXCR, one entry per CDR3 protein. The sample lists about a million distinct CDR3 sequences, about 29% occurring once. The TCR was taken from a boy less than two years old who had a stem cell transplant for SCID, so the T cells may come from the graft donor. This material consisted of PBMCs, mostly from graft donor cells, taken 360 days after TCRalphabeta/CD19-depleted stem cell transplant.

The CDR3 is CSADLGLAGVHEQYF. The CDR3 region has the DNA TGCAGTGCTGACCTTGGGCTAGCGGGGGTCCACGAGCAGTACTTC. The chain combines TRBV20-1 with TRBJ2-7, with TRBD2 identical over 10 bases. The germline gives CDR1 DFQATT, CDR2 SNEGSKA (reference sequence). The length of the CDR3 is 15 residues. J was trimmed by 5 bases and V by 5 bases; bases with no gene match: 12.